This TCR beta chain comes out of a study of shared clonotypes between healthy human individuals. Turning to this clone: One junction end does not reproduce the germline sequence, and a read error may be involved.

CDR3 length: 15 residues. The germline gives CDR1 SSHAT, CDR2 FNYEAQ (reference sequence). Some clones are missing from TCRdb's copy, which holds only in-frame ones; the method was immunoSEQ multiplex PCR. The table includes 950,000 to 1,100,000 clones, more than 65% detected once. The clonotype originates from a young man in good health. The sequencing sample was made of memory CD4+ T cells sorted from blood. Indicated subset: CD45RA-negative fraction. This rearrangement joins TRBV7-7 to TRBJ2-7; TRBD2 matches at 12 bases. Here the CDR3 DNA reads TGTGCTAGCAGCTTAGCTAGCGGGGGGGCTTACGAGCAGTACTTC. Translated: CASSLASGGAYEQYF.